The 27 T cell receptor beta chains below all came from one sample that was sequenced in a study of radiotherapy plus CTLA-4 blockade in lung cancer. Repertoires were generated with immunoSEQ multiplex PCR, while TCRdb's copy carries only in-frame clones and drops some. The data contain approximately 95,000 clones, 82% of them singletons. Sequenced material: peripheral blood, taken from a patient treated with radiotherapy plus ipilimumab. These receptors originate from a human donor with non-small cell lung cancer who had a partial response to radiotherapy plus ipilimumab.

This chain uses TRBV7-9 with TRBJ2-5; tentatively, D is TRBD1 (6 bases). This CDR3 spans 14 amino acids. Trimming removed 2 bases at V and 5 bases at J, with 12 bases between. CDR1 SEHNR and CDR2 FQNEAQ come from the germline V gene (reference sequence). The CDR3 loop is CASSLLTGHETQYF. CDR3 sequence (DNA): TGTGCCAGCAGCTTACTGACAGGACACGAGACCCAGTACTTC.

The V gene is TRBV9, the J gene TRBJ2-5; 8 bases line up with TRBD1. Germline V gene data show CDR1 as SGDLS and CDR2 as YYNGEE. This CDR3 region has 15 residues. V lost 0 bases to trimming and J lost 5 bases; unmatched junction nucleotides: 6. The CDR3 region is CASSVGRQGTETQYF. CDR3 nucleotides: TGTGCCAGCAGCGTAGGTCGACAGGGGACGGAGACCCAGTACTTC.

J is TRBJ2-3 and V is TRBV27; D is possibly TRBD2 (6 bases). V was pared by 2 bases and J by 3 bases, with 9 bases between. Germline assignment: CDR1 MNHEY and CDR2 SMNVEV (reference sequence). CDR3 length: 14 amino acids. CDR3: CASSLKLATDTQYF. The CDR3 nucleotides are TGTGCCAGCAGTTTAAAACTAGCTACAGATACGCAGTATTTT.

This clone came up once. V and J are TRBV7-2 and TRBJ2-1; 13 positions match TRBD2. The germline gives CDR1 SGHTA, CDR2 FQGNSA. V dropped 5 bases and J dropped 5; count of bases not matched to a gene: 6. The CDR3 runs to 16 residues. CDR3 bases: TGTGCCAGCAGCCTGCGGACTAGCGGGGGCCACAATGAGCAGTTCTTC. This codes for CASSLRTSGGHNEQFF. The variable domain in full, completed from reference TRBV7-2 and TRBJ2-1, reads GAGVSQSPSNKVTEKGKDVELRCDPISGHTALYWYRQSLGQGLEFLIYFQGNSAPDKSGLPSDRFSAERTGGSVSTLTIQRTQQEDSAVYLCASSLRTSGGHNEQFFGPGTRLTVL.

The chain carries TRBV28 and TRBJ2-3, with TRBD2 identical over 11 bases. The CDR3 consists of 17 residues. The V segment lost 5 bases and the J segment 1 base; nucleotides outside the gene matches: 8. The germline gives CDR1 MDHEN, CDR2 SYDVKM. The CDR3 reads CASSNIAGGRGTDTQYF. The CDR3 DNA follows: TGTGCCAGCAGTAACATAGCGGGAGGGCGCGGCACAGATACGCAGTATTTT.

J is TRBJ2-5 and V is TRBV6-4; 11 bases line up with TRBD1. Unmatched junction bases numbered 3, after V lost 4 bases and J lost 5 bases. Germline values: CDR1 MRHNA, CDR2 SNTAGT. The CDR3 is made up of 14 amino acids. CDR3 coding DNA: TGTGCCAGCAGTGGGGACAGGGGGGGTGAGACCCAGTACTTC. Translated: CASSGDRGGETQYF.

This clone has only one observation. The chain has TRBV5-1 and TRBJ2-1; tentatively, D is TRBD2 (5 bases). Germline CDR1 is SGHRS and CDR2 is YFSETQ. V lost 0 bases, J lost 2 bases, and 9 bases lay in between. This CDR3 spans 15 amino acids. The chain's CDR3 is CASSLGGLTYNEQFF. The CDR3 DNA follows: TGCGCCAGCAGCTTGGGAGGGCTTACCTACAATGAGCAGTTCTTC.

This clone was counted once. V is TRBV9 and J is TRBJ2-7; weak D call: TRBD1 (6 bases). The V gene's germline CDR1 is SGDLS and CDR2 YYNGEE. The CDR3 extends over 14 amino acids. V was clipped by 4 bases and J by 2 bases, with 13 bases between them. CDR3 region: CASSPRAGAYEQYF. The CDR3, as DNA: TGTGCCAGCAGCCCTCGGGCAGGGGCCTACGAGCAGTACTTC.

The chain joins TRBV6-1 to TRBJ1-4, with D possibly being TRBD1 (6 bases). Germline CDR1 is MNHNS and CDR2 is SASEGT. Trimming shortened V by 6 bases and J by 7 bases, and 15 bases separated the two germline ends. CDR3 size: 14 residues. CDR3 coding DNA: TGTGCCAGCAGCCTAGGGGGATTGGGTGAAAAACTGTTTTTT. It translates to CASSLGGLGEKLFF.

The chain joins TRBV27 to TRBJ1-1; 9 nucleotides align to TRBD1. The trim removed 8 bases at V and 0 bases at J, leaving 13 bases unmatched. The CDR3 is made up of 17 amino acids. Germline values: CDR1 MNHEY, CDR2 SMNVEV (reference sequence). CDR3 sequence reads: CASYTQGAGAVNTEAFF. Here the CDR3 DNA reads TGTGCCAGCTATACACAGGGGGCCGGTGCGGTGAACACTGAAGCTTTCTTT.

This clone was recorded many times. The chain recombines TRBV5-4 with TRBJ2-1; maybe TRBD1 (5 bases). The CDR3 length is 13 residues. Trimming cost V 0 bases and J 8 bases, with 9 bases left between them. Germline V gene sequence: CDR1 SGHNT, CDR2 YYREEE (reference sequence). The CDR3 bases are TGTGCCAGCAGCTTGGTGCCAGGGCATGAGCAGTTCTTC. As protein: CASSLVPGHEQFF.

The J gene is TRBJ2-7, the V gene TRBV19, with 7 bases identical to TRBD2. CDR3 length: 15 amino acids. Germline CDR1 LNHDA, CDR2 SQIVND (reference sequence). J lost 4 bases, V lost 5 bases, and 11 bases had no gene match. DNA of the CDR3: TGTGCCAGTAGTGCCCCGGGGAGGGGTCGGTACGAGCAGTACTTC. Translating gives CASSAPGRGRYEQYF.

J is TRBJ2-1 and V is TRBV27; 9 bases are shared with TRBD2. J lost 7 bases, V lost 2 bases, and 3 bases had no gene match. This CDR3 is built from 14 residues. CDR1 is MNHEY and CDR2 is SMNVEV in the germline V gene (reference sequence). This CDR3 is CASSLGLAGNEQFF. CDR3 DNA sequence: TGTGCCAGCAGTTTAGGGCTAGCGGGAAATGAGCAGTTCTTC.

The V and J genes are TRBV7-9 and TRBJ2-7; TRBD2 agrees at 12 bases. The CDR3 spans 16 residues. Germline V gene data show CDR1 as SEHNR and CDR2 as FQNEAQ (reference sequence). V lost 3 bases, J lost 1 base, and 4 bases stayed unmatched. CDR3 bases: TGTGCCAGCAGCTTTGAGGGACTAGCGGGTTCCTACGAGCAGTACTTC. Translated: CASSFEGLAGSYEQYF.

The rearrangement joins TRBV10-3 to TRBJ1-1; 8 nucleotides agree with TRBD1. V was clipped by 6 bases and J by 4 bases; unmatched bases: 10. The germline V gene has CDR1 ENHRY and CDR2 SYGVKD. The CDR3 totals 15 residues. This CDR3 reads CAISPGQGRITEAFF. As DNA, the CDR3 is TGTGCCATCAGCCCTGGACAGGGAAGGATCACTGAAGCTTTCTTT.

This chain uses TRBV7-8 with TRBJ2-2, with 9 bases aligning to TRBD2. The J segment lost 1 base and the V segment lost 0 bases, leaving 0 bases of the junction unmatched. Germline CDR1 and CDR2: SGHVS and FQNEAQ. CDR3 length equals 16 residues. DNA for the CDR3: TGTGCCAGCAGCTTAGCTAGCGGGGGGAACACCGGGGAGCTGTTTTTT. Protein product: CASSLASGGNTGELFF.

The CDR3 nucleotides read TGTGCCAGCAGTTACTCGAGGGAGGGGGGGAAAAACATTCAGTACTTC. It codes for CASSYSREGGKNIQYF. The chain couples TRBV6-5 to TRBJ2-4; possibly TRBD2 for D (7 bases). CDR1 MNHEY and CDR2 SVGAGI come from the germline V gene. CDR3 length: 16 amino acids. Trimming stripped 0 bases from V and 4 bases from J, with 13 bases between.

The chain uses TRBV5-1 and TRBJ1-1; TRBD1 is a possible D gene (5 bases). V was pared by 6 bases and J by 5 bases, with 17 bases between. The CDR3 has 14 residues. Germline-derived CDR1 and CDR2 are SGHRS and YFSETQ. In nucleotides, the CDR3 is TGCGCCAGCACCACGGGGGGAGGGGAGACTGAAGCTTTCTTT. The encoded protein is CASTTGGGETEAFF.

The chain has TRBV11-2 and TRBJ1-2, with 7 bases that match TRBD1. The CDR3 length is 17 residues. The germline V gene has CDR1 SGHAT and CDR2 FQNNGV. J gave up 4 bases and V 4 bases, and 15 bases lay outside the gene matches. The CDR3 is CASSSLGAQGVFYGYTF. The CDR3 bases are TGTGCCAGCAGCTCATTAGGGGCGCAGGGGGTTTTCTATGGCTACACCTTC. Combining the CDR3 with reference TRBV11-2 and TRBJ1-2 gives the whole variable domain EAGVAQSPRYKIIEKRQSVAFWCNPISGHATLYWYQQILGQGPKLLIQFQNNGVVDDSQLPKDRFSAERLKGVDSTLKIQPAKLEDSAVYLCASSSLGAQGVFYGYTFGSGTRLTVV.

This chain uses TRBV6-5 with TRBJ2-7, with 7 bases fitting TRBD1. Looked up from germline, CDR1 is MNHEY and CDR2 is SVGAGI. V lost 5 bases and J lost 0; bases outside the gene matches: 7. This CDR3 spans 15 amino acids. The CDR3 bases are TGTGCCAGCAGTGCCGGGACAGCTCCCTCCTACGAGCAGTACTTC. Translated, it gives CASSAGTAPSYEQYF.

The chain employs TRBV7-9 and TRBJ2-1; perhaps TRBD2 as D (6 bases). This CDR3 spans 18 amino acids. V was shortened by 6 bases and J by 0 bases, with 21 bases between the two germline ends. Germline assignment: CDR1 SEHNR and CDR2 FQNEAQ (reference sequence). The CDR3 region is CASRLRPGVGGSYNEQFF. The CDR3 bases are TGTGCCAGCAGGTTACGGCCCGGGGTGGGAGGCTCCTACAATGAGCAGTTCTTC.

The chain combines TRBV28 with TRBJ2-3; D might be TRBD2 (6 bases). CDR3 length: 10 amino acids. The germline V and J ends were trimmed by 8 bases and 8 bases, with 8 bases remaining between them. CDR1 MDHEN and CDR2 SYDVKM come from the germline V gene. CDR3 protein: CASGRSTQYF. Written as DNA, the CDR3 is TGTGCCAGCGGGAGGAGTACGCAGTATTTT. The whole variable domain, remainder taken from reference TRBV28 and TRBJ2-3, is DVKVTQSSRYLVKRTGEKVFLECVQDMDHENMFWYRQDPGLGLRLIYFSYDVKMKEKGDIPEGYSVSREKKERFSLILESASTNQTSMYLCASGRSTQYFGPGTRLTVL.

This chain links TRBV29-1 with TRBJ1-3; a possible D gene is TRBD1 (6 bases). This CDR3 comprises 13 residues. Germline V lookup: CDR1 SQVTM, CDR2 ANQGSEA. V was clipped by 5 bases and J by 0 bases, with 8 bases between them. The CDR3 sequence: CSVRTDSGNTIYF. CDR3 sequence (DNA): TGCAGCGTTAGGACAGACTCTGGAAACACCATATATTTT.

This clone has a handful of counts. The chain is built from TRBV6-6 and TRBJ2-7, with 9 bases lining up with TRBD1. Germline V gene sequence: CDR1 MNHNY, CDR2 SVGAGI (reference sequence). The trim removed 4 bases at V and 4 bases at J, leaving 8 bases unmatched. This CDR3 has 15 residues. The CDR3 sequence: CASSSPGTGRYEQYF. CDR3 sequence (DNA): TGTGCCAGCAGTTCGCCTGGGACAGGGAGGTACGAGCAGTACTTC.

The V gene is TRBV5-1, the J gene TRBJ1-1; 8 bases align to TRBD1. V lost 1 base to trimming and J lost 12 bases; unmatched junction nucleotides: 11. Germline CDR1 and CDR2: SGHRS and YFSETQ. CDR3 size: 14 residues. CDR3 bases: TGCGCCAGCAGCTTGTCTTCCAGGACAGGGCCCCCTTTCTTT. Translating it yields CASSLSSRTGPPFF. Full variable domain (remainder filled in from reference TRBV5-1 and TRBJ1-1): KAGVTQTPRYLIKTRGQQVTLSCSPISGHRSVSWYQQTPGQGLQFLFEYFSETQRNKGNFPGRFSGRQFSNSRSEMNVSTLELGDSALYLCASSLSSRTGPPFFGQGTRLTVV.

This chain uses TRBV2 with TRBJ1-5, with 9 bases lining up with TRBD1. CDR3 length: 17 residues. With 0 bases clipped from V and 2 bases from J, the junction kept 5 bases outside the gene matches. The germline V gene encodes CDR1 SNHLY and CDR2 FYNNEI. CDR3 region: CASSEAGQGGGNQPQHF. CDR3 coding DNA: TGTGCCAGCAGTGAAGCGGGACAGGGTGGAGGCAATCAGCCCCAGCATTTT.

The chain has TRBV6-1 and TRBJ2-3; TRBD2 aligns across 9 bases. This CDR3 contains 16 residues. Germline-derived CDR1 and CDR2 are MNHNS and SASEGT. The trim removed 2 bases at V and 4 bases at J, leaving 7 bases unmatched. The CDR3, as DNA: TGTGCCAGCAGTGAACGAGGCGGGAGGGGGCCAGATACGCAGTATTTT. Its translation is CASSERGGRGPDTQYF.